The rows below give T cell receptor beta chains drawn from one sample of a study of identical twins. MiXCR, run by TCRdb on the 5' RACE reads, gives a single entry per CDR3 protein. The table lists some 690,000 distinct CDR3 sequences, about 20% of them singletons. This sample was shared with a second study, whose subject was T cells expressing NK-cell markers.

The sequencing input was PBMCs. The origin of the receptors is a woman aged 18-35 years in good health. The CDR3 runs from the conserved cysteine through the conserved F or W. A D gene is named only where the DNA matches it firmly. Size is omitted from some rows. Given values are once, few, many or a class for expanded clones.

v_gene	abundance	d_gene	j_gene	CDR3aa	CDR3nt
TRBV20-1	few	TRBD2	TRBJ2-1	CSASDRTSGTYNEQFF	TGCAGTGCTAGTGACAGGACTAGCGGCACCTACAATGAGCAGTTCTTC
TRBV3-1	many	.	TRBJ1-2	CASSQENEGYTF	TGTGCCAGCAGCCAAGAGAATGAAGGCTACACCTTC
TRBV20-1	.	.	TRBJ2-7	CSVRPGGGEQYF	TGCAGTGTCAGGCCAGGAGGGGGGGAGCAGTACTTC
TRBV20-1	many	.	TRBJ2-2	CSASGRNTGELFF	TGCAGTGCTAGCGGGAGGAACACCGGGGAGCTGTTTTTT
TRBV20-1	few	TRBD2	TRBJ2-3	CSARDSGLAGGTDTQYF	TGCAGTGCTAGAGATTCGGGGCTAGCGGGAGGGACAGATACGCAGTATTTT
TRBV4-3	many	.	TRBJ2-2	CASSHRENTGELFF	TGCGCCAGCAGCCATCGCGAGAACACCGGGGAGCTGTTTTTT
TRBV5-1	few	TRBD1	TRBJ2-1	CASSAYRDRGNDEQFF	TGCGCCAGCAGCGCCTACCGGGACAGGGGGAACGATGAGCAGTTCTTC
TRBV10-3	.	.	TRBJ2-5	CAISESSREERALTQYF	TGTGCCATCAGTGAGTCGAGCAGAGAAGAGCGGGCCCTAACCCAGTACTTC
TRBV5-4	.	TRBD2	TRBJ2-1	CASSSRGRALNEQFF	TGTGCCAGCAGCTCCCGGGGGAGGGCATTAAATGAGCAGTTCTTC
TRBV20-1	many	TRBD1	TRBJ1-2	CSARDAGGANYGYTF	TGCAGTGCTAGGGATGCAGGGGGCGCGAACTATGGCTACACCTTC
TRBV15	.	TRBD1	TRBJ2-2	CATSRVPGTGGTGELFF	TGTGCCACCAGCAGGGTACCCGGGACAGGGGGAACCGGGGAGCTGTTTTTT
TRBV10-1	.	TRBD2	TRBJ2-5	CASSDYLAGEQETQYF	TGCGCCAGCAGTGATTACCTAGCGGGGGAGCAAGAGACCCAGTACTTC
TRBV20-1	many	.	TRBJ1-3	CSASALPGNTIYF	TGCAGTGCTAGTGCTCTTCCTGGAAACACCATATATTTT
TRBV29-1	.	.	TRBJ2-5	CYEPQETQYF	TGCTACGAACCCCAAGAGACCCAGTACTTC
TRBV20-1	few	.	TRBJ2-7	CSASFGGQTNSYEQYF	TGCAGTGCTAGCTTCGGGGGGCAAACTAATTCATACGAGCAGTACTTC
TRBV5-1	few	.	TRBJ2-1	CASSFPSTSYNEQFF	TGCGCCAGCAGCTTCCCTAGCACCTCCTACAATGAGCAGTTCTTC
TRBV27	.	.	TRBJ2-7	CASSQFDTAYEQYF	TGTGCCAGCAGTCAATTCGACACCGCCTACGAGCAGTACTTC
TRBV29-1	few	.	TRBJ2-3	CSVASAADTQYF	TGCAGCGTCGCCAGCGCTGCAGATACGCAGTATTTT
TRBV6-5	many	.	TRBJ2-2	CASSYTRGIGELFF	TGTGCCAGCAGTTATACCCGGGGTATCGGGGAGCTGTTTTTT
TRBV12-3/TRBV12-4	few	.	TRBJ2-7	CASSSDGTYEQYF	TGTGCCAGCAGCTCGGACGGAACCTACGAGCAGTACTTC
TRBV20-1	.	TRBD2	TRBJ2-1	CSAMLAGGPDEQFF	TGCAGTGCTATGCTAGCGGGAGGGCCAGATGAGCAGTTCTTC
TRBV24-1	few	.	TRBJ1-4	CATSDFRPTGEKLFF	TGTGCCACCAGTGATTTCCGACCCACGGGGGAAAAACTGTTTTTT
TRBV5-1	.	.	TRBJ2-7	CASRQGTSYEQYF	TGCGCCAGCAGACAGGGAACCTCCTACGAGCAGTACTTC
TRBV25-1	.	.	TRBJ1-1	CASEGTGQAFF	TGTGCCAGCGAGGGGACGGGACAAGCTTTCTTT